This TCR beta chain was found in a study of T-cell reconstitution after alpha-beta-depleted transplantation in children. Notes on the study in general: Some patients' high day-60 TCRbeta diversity was traced to surviving recipient T cells and thymic progenitors. A year had passed since transplant, and T-cell counts and diversity by then came mostly from newly produced T cells. The origin of alpha-beta T cells about two months after transplant was reportedly several hundred expanded graft clones.

CDR3 length: 14 amino acids. Trimming cost V 6 bases and J 2 bases; bases outside gene matches: 8. CDR1 and CDR2 (germline): DFQATT, SNEGSKA (reference sequence). Molecular barcoding with unique molecular identifiers was used for the TCRbeta library. TCRdb used MiXCR to reprocess the PCR reads, holding one entry per CDR3 protein. The sample has roughly 490,000 distinct CDR3 sequences, approximately 10% seen once. On this clonotype itself: Antigen specificity is unknown.

The origin of this receptor is a female patient aged 2-15 years who had a stem cell transplant for aplastic anemia, so the T cells may come from the graft donor. The specimen was PBMCs, mostly from graft donor cells, collected 180 days after TCRalphabeta/CD19-depleted stem cell transplant. V usage is TRBV20-1 and J usage is TRBJ2-3; 7 bases agree with TRBD2. The CDR3, as DNA: TGCAGTGCCGCGTCTAGCGGCCTCACAGATACGCAGTATTTT. This codes for CSAASSGLTDTQYF.